This T cell receptor beta chain was found in a study of molecular identifiers for immune sequencing clone quantification. Study results and caveats: Sizes of highly expanded clones could be underestimated through identical TCRs sharing a barcode.

It was with previously described methods and listed TCR primers that bulk TCR libraries were made. TCRdb re-analysed the PCR reads in MiXCR, keeping a single row per CDR3 protein. The sample consists of over 600,000 distinct CDR3 sequences, just under 20% of them appearing once. Between about 19,000 and 1,100,000 sorted cells, with 10%, 30% or 50% RNA, yielded naive CD8 libraries. Trimming removed 4 bases from V and 9 bases from J, with 7 bases in between. Germline CDR1 MNHNS, CDR2 SASEGT. CDR3 length equals 12 residues. This clonotype showed up many times. Its antigen is still unknown. V usage is TRBV6-1 and J usage is TRBJ2-6; D unresolved. Sequenced input: naive CD8+ T cells from blood, with Jurkat cell RNA spiked in. Sample subset: FACS-sorted CD8+CD4-CCR7+CD45RA+ naive T cells. This TCR was recovered from a human donor in good health. Some libraries in this study had Jurkat cell RNA spiked in. DNA for the CDR3: TGTGCCAGCAGTGGACGACTCAACGTCCTGACTTTC. Its translation: CASSGRLNVLTF.